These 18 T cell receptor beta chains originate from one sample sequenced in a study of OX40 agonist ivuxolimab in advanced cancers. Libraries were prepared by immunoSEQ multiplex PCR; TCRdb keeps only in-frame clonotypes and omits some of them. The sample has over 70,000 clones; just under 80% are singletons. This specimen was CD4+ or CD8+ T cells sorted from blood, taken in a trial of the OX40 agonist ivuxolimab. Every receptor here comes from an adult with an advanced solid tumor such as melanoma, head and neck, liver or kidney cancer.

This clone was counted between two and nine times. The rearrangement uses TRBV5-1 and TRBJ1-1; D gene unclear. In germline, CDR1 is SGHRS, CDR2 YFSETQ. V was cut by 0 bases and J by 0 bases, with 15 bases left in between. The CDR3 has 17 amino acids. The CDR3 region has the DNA TGCGCCAGCAGCTTGGACAGCACGGACCCCATGAACACTGAAGCTTTCTTT. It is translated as CASSLDSTDPMNTEAFF.

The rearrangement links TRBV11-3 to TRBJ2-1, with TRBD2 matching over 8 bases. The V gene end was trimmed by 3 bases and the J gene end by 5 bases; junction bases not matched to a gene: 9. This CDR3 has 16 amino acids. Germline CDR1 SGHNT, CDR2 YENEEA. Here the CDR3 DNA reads TGTGCCAGCAGCTTTGGCGGGGGGCTACTAGACAATGAGCAGTTCTTC. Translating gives CASSFGGGLLDNEQFF.

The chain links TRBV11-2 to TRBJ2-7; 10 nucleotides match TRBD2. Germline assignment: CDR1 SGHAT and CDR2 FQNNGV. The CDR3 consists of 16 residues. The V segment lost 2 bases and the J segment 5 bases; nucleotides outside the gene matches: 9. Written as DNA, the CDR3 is TGTGCCAGCAGCTTATGGGGTCTAGCGGGAGCCAACGAGCAGTACTTC. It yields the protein CASSLWGLAGANEQYF.

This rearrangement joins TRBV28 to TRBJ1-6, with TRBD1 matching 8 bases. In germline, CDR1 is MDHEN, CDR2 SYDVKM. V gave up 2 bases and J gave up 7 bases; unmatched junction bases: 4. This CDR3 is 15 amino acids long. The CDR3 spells CASSLGQGINSPLHF. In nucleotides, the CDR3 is TGTGCCAGCAGTTTAGGACAGGGAATCAATTCACCCCTCCACTTT.

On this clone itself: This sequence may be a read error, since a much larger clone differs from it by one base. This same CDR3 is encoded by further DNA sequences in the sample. The chain's CDR3 is CASSGQINQPQHF. CDR3 nucleotide sequence: TGTGCCAGTAGTGGGCAGATCAATCAGCCCCAGCATTTT. The rearrangement uses TRBV19 and TRBJ1-5, with D unclear. Germline CDR1 is LNHDA and CDR2 is SQIVND (reference sequence). CDR3 length: 13 amino acids. The germline V and J ends were trimmed by 5 bases and 3 bases, with 8 bases remaining between them.

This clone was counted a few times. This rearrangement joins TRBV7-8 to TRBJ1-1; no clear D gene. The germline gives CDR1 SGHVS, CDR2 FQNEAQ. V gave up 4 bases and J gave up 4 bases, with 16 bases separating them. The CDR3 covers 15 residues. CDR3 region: CASSSSSFGGTEAFF. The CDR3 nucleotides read TGTGCCAGCAGCTCGAGTAGCTTCGGAGGCACTGAAGCTTTCTTT.

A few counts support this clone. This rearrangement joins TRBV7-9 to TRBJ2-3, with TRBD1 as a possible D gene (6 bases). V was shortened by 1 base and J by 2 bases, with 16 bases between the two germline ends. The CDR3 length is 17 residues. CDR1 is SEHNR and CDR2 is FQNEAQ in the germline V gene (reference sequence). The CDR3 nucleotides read TGTGCCAGCAGCTTAGATCTGGCAGGGGTCGCCACAGATACGCAGTATTTT. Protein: CASSLDLAGVATDTQYF.

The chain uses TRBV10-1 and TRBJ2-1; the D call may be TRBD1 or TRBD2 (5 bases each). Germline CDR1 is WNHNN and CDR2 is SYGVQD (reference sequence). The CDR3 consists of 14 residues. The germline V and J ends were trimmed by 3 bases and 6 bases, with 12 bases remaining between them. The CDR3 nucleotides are TGCGCCAGCAGTGACGGGGTGAGGGGCAATGAGCAGTTCTTC. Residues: CASSDGVRGNEQFF.

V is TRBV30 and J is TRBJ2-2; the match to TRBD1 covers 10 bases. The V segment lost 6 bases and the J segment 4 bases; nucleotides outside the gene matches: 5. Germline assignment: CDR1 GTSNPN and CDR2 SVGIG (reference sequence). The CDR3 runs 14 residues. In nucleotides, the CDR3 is TGTGCCTGCGGGACAGGGGTAGGCACCGGGGAGCTGTTTTTT. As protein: CACGTGVGTGELFF.

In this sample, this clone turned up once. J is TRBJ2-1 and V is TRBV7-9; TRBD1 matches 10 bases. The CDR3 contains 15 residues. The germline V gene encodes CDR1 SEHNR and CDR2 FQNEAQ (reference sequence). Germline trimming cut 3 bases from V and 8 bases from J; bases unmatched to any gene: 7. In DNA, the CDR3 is TGTGCCAGCAGCTTGACAGGGGGCGGAGGGTATGAGCAGTTCTTC. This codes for CASSLTGGGGYEQFF.

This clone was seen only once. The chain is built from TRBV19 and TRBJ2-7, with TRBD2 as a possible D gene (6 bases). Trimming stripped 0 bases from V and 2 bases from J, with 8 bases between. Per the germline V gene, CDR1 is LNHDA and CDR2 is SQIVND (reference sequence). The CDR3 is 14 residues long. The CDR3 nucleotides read TGTGCCAGTAGTATAGATGGCGGGGCCTACGAGCAGTACTTC. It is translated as CASSIDGGAYEQYF.

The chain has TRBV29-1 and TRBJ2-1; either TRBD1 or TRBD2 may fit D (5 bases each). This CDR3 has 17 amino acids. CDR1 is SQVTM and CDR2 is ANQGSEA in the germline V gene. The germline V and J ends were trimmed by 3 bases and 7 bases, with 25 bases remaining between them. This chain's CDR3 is CSVDGGSRLHRTNEQFF. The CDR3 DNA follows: TGCAGCGTTGATGGGGGTTCGAGGCTTCACAGAACGAATGAGCAGTTCTTC.

CDR3 region: CASSTLAGMETQYF. CDR3 nucleotides: TGTGCCAGCAGCACCCTAGCGGGAATGGAGACCCAGTACTTC. The rearrangement uses TRBV5-5 and TRBJ2-5, with 9 bases matching TRBD2. The germline CDR1 and CDR2 sequences are SGHKS and YYEKEE (reference sequence). J lost 5 bases, V lost 4 bases, and 6 bases had no gene match. The CDR3 runs to 14 residues.

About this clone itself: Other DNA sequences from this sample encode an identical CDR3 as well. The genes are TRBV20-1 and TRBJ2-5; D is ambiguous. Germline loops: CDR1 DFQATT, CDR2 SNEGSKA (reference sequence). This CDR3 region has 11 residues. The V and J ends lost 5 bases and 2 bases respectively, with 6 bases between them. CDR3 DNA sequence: TGCAGTGCTTCAGGTCAAGAGACCCAGTACTTC. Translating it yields CSASGQETQYF.

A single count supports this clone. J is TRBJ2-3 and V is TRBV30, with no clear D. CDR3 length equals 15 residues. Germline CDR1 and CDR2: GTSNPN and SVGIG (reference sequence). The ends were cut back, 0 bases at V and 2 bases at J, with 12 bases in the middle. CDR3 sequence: CAWSVGYATTDTQYF. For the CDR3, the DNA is TGTGCCTGGAGTGTCGGTTATGCTACCACAGATACGCAGTATTTT.

The CDR3 spells CASSEASGQDYGYTF. In DNA, the CDR3 is TGTGCCAGCAGTGAAGCATCTGGACAGGACTATGGCTACACCTTC. The rearrangement links TRBV6-1 to TRBJ1-2; 7 nucleotides align to TRBD1. Germline lookup yields CDR1 MNHNS and CDR2 SASEGT. The CDR3 covers 15 residues. V lost 0 bases and J lost 3; bases outside the gene matches: 4.

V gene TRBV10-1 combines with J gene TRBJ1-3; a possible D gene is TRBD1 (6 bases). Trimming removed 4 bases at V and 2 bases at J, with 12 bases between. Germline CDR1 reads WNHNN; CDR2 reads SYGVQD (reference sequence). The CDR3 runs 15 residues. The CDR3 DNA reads TGCGCCAGCAGTGGGGCCGGGGGCCCTGGAAACACCATATATTTT. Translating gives CASSGAGGPGNTIYF.

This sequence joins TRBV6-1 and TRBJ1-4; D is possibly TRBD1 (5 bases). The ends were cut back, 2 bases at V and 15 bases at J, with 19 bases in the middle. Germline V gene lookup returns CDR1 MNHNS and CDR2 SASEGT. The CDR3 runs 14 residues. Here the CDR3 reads CASSELWALKGVFF. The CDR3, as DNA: TGTGCCAGCAGTGAATTGTGGGCCCTAAAAGGGGTGTTTTTT.